One TCR beta chain is described in this entry. This specimen belongs to a study of T cell changes during pregnancy in multiple sclerosis. V lost 7 bases, J lost 2 bases, and 14 bases lay in between. The CDR3 length is 14 residues. Germline lookup yields CDR1 SEHNR and CDR2 FQNEAQ (reference sequence). Produced via immunoSEQ multiplex PCR; TCRdb's table is partial and in-frame only. The table shows 50,000 to 65,000 clones, with over 80% occurring only once. The chain has TRBV7-9 and TRBJ1-1, with D perhaps TRBD1 (5 bases). The TCR was taken from a female donor with multiple sclerosis, enrolled in a pregnancy study. Material: CD4+ T cells from peripheral blood mononuclear cells, obtained in the first trimester of pregnancy. CDR3 sequence: CASTFSGPNTEAFF. In DNA form, the CDR3 reads TGTGCCAGCACCTTTTCAGGGCCTAACACTGAAGCTTTCTTT.